This TCR beta chain was sequenced during a study of glioma-infiltrating T cells after dendritic cell vaccination. Overall study context: Glioblastoma patients came from Phase I and II dendritic cell vaccination trials. Autologous tumor lysate-pulsed dendritic cell vaccination was given between the early 2000s and the early 2010s.

CDR3 length: 16 residues. Germline CDR1 reads LNHDA; CDR2 reads SQIVND (reference sequence). The trim removed 8 bases at V and 1 base at J, leaving 9 bases unmatched. Whole-study results and caveats: No direct clonality-survival link was found; a diverse polyclonal response may matter.

Time point meaning: after dendritic cell vaccination, including at tumor progression/relapse. This table comes from immunoSEQ multiplex PCR, and its TCRdb copy is limited to in-frame clones, with some not included. The sample carries fewer than 60,000 clones, about 89% recorded once. Regarding this clone: The antigen is unknown.

The genes are TRBV19 and TRBJ2-3; TRBD1 aligns across 10 bases. This receptor was taken from a human donor with glioblastoma. The sample was blood, taken after dendritic cell vaccination. The CDR3 sequence: CASRQGARGRTDTQYF. For the CDR3, the DNA is TGTGCCAGTCGACAGGGGGCCCGAGGGCGCACAGATACGCAGTATTTT. The whole variable domain, remainder taken from reference TRBV19 and TRBJ2-3, is DGGITQSPKYLFRKEGQNVTLSCEQNLNHDAMYWYRQDPGQGLRLIYYSQIVNDFQKGDIAEGYSVSREKKESFPLTVTSAQKNPTAFYLCASRQGARGRTDTQYFGPGTRLTVL.